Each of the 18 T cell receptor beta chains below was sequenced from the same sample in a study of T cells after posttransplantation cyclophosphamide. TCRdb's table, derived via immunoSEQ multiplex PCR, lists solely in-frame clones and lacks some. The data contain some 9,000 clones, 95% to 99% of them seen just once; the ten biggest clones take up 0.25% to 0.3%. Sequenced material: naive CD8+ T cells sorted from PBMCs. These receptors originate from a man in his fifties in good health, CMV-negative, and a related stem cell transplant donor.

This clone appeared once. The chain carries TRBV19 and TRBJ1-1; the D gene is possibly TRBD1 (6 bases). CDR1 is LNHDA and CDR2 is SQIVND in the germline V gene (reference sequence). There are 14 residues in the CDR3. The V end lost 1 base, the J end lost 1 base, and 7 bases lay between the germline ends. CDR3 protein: CASSIGTENTEAFF. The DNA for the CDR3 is TGTGCCAGTAGTATAGGGACAGAGAACACTGAAGCTTTCTTT. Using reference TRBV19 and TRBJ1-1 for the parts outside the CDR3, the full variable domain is DGGITQSPKYLFRKEGQNVTLSCEQNLNHDAMYWYRQDPGQGLRLIYYSQIVNDFQKGDIAEGYSVSREKKESFPLTVTSAQKNPTAFYLCASSIGTENTEAFFGQGTRLTVV.

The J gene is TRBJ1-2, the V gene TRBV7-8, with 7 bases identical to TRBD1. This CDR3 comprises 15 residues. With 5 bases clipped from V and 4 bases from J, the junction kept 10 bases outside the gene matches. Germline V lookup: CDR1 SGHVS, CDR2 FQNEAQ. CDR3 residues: CASSPTRQGVYGYTF. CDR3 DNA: TGTGCCAGCAGCCCAACGCGACAGGGCGTCTATGGCTACACCTTC.

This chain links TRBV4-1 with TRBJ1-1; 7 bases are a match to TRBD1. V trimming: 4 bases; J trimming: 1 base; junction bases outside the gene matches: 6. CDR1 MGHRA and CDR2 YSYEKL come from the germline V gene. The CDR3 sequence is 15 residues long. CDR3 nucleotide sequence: TGCGCCAGCAGCCTCCACCGACAGGGGAACACTGAAGCTTTCTTT. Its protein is CASSLHRQGNTEAFF.

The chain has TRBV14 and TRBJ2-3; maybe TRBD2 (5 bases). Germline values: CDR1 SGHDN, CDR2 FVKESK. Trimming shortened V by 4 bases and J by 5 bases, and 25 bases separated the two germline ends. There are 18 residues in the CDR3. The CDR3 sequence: CASSRSEYPLLEEDTQYF. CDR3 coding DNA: TGTGCCAGCAGCCGGTCAGAGTATCCCCTTTTGGAGGAAGATACGCAGTATTTT.

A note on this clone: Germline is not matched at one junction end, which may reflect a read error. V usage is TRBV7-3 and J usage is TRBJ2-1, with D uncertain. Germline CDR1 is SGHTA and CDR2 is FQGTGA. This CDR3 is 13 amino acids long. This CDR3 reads CASSLTIYNEQFF. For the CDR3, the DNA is TGTGCCAGCAGCCTAACTATCTACAATGAGCAGTTCTTC.

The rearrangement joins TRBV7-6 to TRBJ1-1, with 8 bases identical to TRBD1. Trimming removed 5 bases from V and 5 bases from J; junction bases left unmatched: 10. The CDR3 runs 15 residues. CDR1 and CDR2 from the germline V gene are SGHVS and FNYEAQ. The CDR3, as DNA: TGTGCCAGCAGCCCTATGACAGGGGTATATACTGAAGCTTTCTTT. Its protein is CASSPMTGVYTEAFF.

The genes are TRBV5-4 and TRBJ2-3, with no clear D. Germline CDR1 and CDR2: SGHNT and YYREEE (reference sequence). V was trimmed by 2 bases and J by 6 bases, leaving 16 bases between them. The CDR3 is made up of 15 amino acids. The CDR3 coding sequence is TGTGCCAGCAGCTTAATTGCTAGTCTGGCGGATACGCAGTATTTT. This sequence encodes CASSLIASLADTQYF. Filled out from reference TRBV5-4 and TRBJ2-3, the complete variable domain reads ETGVTQSPTHLIKTRGQQVTLRCSSQSGHNTVSWYQQALGQGPQFIFQYYREEENGRGNFPPRFSGLQFPNYSSELNVNALELDDSALYLCASSLIASLADTQYFGPGTRLTVL.

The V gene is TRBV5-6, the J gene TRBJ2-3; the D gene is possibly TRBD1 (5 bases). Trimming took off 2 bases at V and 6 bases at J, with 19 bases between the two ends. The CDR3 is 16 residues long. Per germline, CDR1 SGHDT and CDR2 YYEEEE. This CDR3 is CASSFNPWQGFDTQYF. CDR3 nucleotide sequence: TGTGCCAGCAGCTTTAATCCGTGGCAGGGTTTCGATACGCAGTATTTT. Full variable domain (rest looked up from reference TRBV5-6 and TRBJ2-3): DAGVTQSPTHLIKTRGQQVTLRCSPKSGHDTVSWYQQALGQGPQFIFQYYEEEERQRGNFPDRFSGHQFPNYSSELNVNALLLGDSALYLCASSFNPWQGFDTQYFGPGTRLTVL.

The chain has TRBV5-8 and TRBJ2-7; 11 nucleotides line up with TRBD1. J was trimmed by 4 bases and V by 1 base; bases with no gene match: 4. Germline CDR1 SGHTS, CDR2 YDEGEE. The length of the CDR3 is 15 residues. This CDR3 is CASSLLGTGGYEQYF. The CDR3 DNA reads TGTGCCAGCAGCTTGCTAGGGACAGGGGGTTACGAGCAGTACTTC.

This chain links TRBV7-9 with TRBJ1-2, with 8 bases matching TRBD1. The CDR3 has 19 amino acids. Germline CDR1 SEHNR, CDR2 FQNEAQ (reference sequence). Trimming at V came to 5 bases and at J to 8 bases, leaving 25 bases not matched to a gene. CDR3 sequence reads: CASSAPLDGAAGGFRGYTF. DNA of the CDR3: TGTGCCAGCAGCGCTCCGTTAGACGGAGCGGCAGGGGGCTTCCGAGGCTACACCTTC.

The CDR3 spells CASSLGPSSYEQYF. Written as DNA, the CDR3 is TGTGCCAGCAGCTTAGGTCCTAGCTCCTACGAGCAGTACTTC. This chain connects TRBV7-2 to TRBJ2-7; D is undetermined. V gave up 1 base and J gave up 0 bases, with 7 bases separating them. The V gene's germline CDR1 is SGHTA and CDR2 FQGNSA. The CDR3 sequence is 14 residues long. The complete variable domain, with remaining parts taken from reference TRBV7-2 and TRBJ2-7, reads GAGVSQSPSNKVTEKGKDVELRCDPISGHTALYWYRQSLGQGLEFLIYFQGNSAPDKSGLPSDRFSAERTGGSVSTLTIQRTQQEDSAVYLCASSLGPSSYEQYFGPGTRLTVT.

CDR3 sequence: CASSAGDPYEQYF. CDR3 DNA sequence: TGTGCCAGTAGTGCGGGAGACCCCTACGAGCAGTACTTC. The V and J genes are TRBV19 and TRBJ2-7; TRBD2 aligns across 7 bases. V trimming: 5 bases; J trimming: 2 bases; junction bases outside the gene matches: 3. The CDR3 totals 13 residues. CDR1 and CDR2 from the germline V gene are LNHDA and SQIVND (reference sequence).

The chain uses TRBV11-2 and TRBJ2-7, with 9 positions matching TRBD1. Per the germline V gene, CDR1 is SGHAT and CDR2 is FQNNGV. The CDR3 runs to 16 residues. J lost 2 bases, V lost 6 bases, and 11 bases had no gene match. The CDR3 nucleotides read TGTGCCAGCAGTCAACCCGGGACAGGGTCCCCCTACGAGCAGTACTTC. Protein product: CASSQPGTGSPYEQYF.

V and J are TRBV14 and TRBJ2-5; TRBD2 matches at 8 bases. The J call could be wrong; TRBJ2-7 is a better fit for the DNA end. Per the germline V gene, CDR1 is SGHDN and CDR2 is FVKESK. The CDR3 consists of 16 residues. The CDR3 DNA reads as TGTGCCAGCAGCCCTAGGCCGGGACTAGACATCCACGAGCAGTACTTC. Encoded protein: CASSPRPGLDIHEQYF.

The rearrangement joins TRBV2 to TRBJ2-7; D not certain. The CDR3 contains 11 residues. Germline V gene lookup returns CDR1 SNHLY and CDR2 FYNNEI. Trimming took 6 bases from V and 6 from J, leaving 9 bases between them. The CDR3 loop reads CASRALPEQYF. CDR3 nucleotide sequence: TGTGCCAGCAGAGCACTACCCGAGCAGTACTTC.

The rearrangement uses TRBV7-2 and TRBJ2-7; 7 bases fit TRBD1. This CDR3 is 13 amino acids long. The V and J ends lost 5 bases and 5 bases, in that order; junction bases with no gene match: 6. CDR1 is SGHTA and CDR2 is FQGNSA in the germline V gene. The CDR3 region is CASSDTGVNEQYF. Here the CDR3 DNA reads TGTGCCAGCAGCGATACAGGGGTGAACGAGCAGTACTTC.

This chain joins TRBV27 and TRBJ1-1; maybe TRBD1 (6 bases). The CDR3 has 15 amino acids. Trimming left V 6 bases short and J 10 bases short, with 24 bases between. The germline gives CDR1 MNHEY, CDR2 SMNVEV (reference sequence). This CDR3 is CASRSTTQGRGVAFF. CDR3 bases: TGTGCCAGCAGGTCTACTACCCAGGGGAGGGGAGTAGCTTTCTTT.

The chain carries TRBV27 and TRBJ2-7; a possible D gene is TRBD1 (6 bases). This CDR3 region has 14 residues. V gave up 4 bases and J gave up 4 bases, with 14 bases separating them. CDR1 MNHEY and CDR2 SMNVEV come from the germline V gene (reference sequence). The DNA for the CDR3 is TGTGCCAGCAGTTCCGTCAGGGGAGATTACGAGCAGTACTTC. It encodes CASSSVRGDYEQYF.